This section outlines one T cell receptor (beta chain) sequence together with its context. Its target is unknown. The germline V and J ends were trimmed by 5 bases and 3 bases, with 11 bases remaining between them. The CDR3 runs to 13 residues. Germline V gene lookup returns CDR1 SQVTM and CDR2 ANQGSEA. A modified ARM-PCR protocol with three rounds of nested PCR amplified TCRbeta. One entry per CDR3 protein results from TCRdb running MiXCR on the multiplex PCR reads. This repertoire shows under 100,000 distinct CDR3 sequences, nearly 70% found once; its top ten account for around 12%. This entry comes from a study of tumor and adjacent non-tumor tissue in lung cancer. Points from the study as a whole: Top 100 clones took a larger repertoire share in normal lung. Tumor tissue had significantly higher TCR diversity than normal lung.

RNA was extracted from bulk tissue without any cell sorting. The source material was lung tumor tissue. This receptor was obtained from a woman aged 70-85 years with non-small cell lung cancer. V and J are TRBV29-1 and TRBJ1-3, with D possibly being TRBD1 (5 bases). The CDR3 loop reads CSVRQTGGNTIYF. CDR3 in DNA: TGCAGCGTTAGGCAAACAGGTGGAAACACCATATATTTT.